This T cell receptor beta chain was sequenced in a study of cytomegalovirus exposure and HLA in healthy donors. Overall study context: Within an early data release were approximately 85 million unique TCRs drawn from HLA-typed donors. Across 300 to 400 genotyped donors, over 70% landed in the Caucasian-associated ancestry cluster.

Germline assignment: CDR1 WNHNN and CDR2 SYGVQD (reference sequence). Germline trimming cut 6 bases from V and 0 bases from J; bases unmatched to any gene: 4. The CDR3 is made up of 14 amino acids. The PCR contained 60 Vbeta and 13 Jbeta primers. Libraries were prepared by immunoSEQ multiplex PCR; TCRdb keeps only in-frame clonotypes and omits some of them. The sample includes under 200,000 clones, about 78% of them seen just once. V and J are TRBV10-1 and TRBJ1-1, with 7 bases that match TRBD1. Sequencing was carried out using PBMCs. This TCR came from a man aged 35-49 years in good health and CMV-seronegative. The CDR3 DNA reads TGCGCCAGCAGCTCCGGGACAGTGAACACTGAAGCTTTCTTT. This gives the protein CASSSGTVNTEAFF.